This is a list of T cell receptor beta chains from one sample in a study of beta chain features in type 1 diabetes. Using immunoSEQ multiplex PCR, the repertoire was profiled, and TCRdb retains in-frame clones only, with some absent. The sample includes roughly 730,000 clones, roughly 12% of them seen just once. Sequences were obtained from naive CD4+ T cells from blood. Receptors were obtained from a man between 18 and 35 years old with type 1 diabetes. CDR3s include the opening cysteine and the closing phenylalanine or tryptophan. D genes are given only for firm matches. Size is stated for part of the rows, as once, few or many counts, or as a class when the clone is expanded.

j_call: TRBJ2-3
clone_size: -
d_call: TRBD1
v_call: TRBV2
cdr3_nt: TGTGCCAGCAGACCGGGACAGATCCGCGCAGATACGCAGTATTTT
cdr3_aa: CASRPGQIRADTQYF

j_call: TRBJ2-3
clone_size: -
d_call: -
v_call: TRBV29-1
cdr3_nt: TGCAGCGTGCTAGGGGGACCCGGCACAGATACGCAGTATTTT
cdr3_aa: CSVLGGPGTDTQYF

j_call: TRBJ1-1
clone_size: -
d_call: -
v_call: TRBV30
cdr3_nt: TGTGCCTGGAGTGCGGAGGGGAACACTGAAGCTTTCTTT
cdr3_aa: CAWSAEGNTEAFF

j_call: TRBJ1-2
clone_size: -
d_call: -
v_call: TRBV5-1
cdr3_nt: TGCGCCAGCAGCTTGAGCCGTCAGGGGACCGACTATGGCTACACCTTC
cdr3_aa: CASSLSRQGTDYGYTF

j_call: TRBJ1-1
clone_size: -
d_call: -
v_call: TRBV28
cdr3_nt: TGTGCCAGCAGTCCCAGACAGGTCTTGAACACTGAAGCTTTCTTT
cdr3_aa: CASSPRQVLNTEAFF

j_call: TRBJ2-5
clone_size: -
d_call: -
v_call: TRBV7-2
cdr3_nt: TGTGCCAGCAGCTTAGTTTCAGGGCCAACACAAGAGACCCAGTACTTC
cdr3_aa: CASSLVSGPTQETQYF

j_call: TRBJ1-5
clone_size: -
d_call: -
v_call: TRBV12-5
cdr3_nt: TGTGCTAGTGGTTTGGTTGGGGATCAGCCCCAGCATTTT
cdr3_aa: CASGLVGDQPQHF

j_call: TRBJ1-6
clone_size: -
d_call: -
v_call: TRBV11-3
cdr3_nt: TGTGCCAGCAGCTCTCTTTATTGTCTATCTTGGCATTCACCCCTCCACTTT
cdr3_aa: CASSSLYCLSWHSPLHF

j_call: TRBJ1-1
clone_size: few
d_call: TRBD1
v_call: TRBV10-3
cdr3_nt: TGTGCCATCCAGGGGGCCACTCCCCCGGCTGAAGCTTTCTTT
cdr3_aa: CAIQGATPPAEAFF

j_call: TRBJ1-5
clone_size: -
d_call: -
v_call: TRBV30
cdr3_nt: TGTGCCTGGACCACCGTCGGGAGTAGCAATCAGCCCCAGCATTTT
cdr3_aa: CAWTTVGSSNQPQHF

j_call: TRBJ1-1
clone_size: -
d_call: -
v_call: TRBV4-1
cdr3_nt: TGCGCCAGCAGCCCCCCTGGGCGGACAGCCTTTGAAGCTTTCTTT
cdr3_aa: CASSPPGRTAFEAFF

j_call: TRBJ1-5
clone_size: -
d_call: -
v_call: TRBV9
cdr3_nt: TGTGCCAGCAGCCTGCAGGGTAATCAGCCCCAGCATTTT
cdr3_aa: CASSLQGNQPQHF

j_call: TRBJ1-2
clone_size: -
d_call: TRBD1
v_call: TRBV7-9
cdr3_nt: TGTGCCAGCAGCTCCGGGACAGGGGGTTATGGCTACACCTTC
cdr3_aa: CASSSGTGGYGYTF

j_call: TRBJ2-1
clone_size: few
d_call: -
v_call: TRBV7-2
cdr3_nt: TGTGCCAGCAGCTCGACTAGAGGGTCCTACAATGAGCAGTTCTTC
cdr3_aa: CASSSTRGSYNEQFF

j_call: TRBJ2-7
clone_size: -
d_call: TRBD2
v_call: TRBV7-2
cdr3_nt: TGTGCCAGCAGCGTCACTAGCGGCTCCTACGAGCAGTACTTC
cdr3_aa: CASSVTSGSYEQYF

j_call: TRBJ2-5
clone_size: -
d_call: TRBD1
v_call: TRBV6-1
cdr3_nt: TGTGCCAGCAGGACAGGGTGGGGGATGCGGGAGACCCAGTACTTC
cdr3_aa: CASRTGWGMRETQYF

j_call: TRBJ2-5
clone_size: -
d_call: -
v_call: TRBV7-6
cdr3_nt: TGTGCCAGCAGCTTAAGGAACAGGGAGCAAGAGACCCAGTACTTC
cdr3_aa: CASSLRNREQETQYF

j_call: TRBJ2-3
clone_size: few
d_call: -
v_call: TRBV27
cdr3_nt: TGTGCCAGCAGTTCACAGGGTTCAGATACGCAGTATTTT
cdr3_aa: CASSSQGSDTQYF

j_call: TRBJ1-1
clone_size: few
d_call: TRBD1
v_call: TRBV30
cdr3_nt: TGTGCCTGGAGTGGGACAGGGAGTGATGAAGCTTTCTTT
cdr3_aa: CAWSGTGSDEAFF

j_call: TRBJ1-1
clone_size: -
d_call: -
v_call: TRBV19
cdr3_nt: TGTGCCAGTAGTATTGGGACACTTAACACTGAAGCTTTCTTT
cdr3_aa: CASSIGTLNTEAFF

j_call: TRBJ1-3
clone_size: -
d_call: -
v_call: TRBV9
cdr3_nt: TGTGCCAGCAGCGTAGAGGGGGACTCATACTTCTCTGGAAACACCATATATTTT
cdr3_aa: CASSVEGDSYFSGNTIYF

j_call: TRBJ2-1
clone_size: -
d_call: -
v_call: TRBV7-9
cdr3_nt: TGTGCCAGCAGCCTCCGGGAGAATGAGCAGTTCTTC
cdr3_aa: CASSLRENEQFF

j_call: TRBJ1-5
clone_size: -
d_call: -
v_call: TRBV7-9
cdr3_nt: TGTGCCAGCAGCCCAGGGCAGGGGCGCAATCAGCCCCAGCATTTT
cdr3_aa: CASSPGQGRNQPQHF

j_call: TRBJ2-2
clone_size: few
d_call: -
v_call: TRBV19
cdr3_nt: TGTGCCAGTAGTCCCGACAGATTCACCGGGGAGCTGTTTTTT
cdr3_aa: CASSPDRFTGELFF

j_call: TRBJ2-1
clone_size: few
d_call: -
v_call: TRBV30
cdr3_nt: TGTGCCTGGAGTGCCAGGGGCACAAGTTACAATGAGCAGTTCTTC
cdr3_aa: CAWSARGTSYNEQFF

j_call: TRBJ1-1
clone_size: -
d_call: -
v_call: TRBV7-2
cdr3_nt: TGTGCCAGCAGCATCCAGGGCGGGAACACTGAAGCTTTCTTT
cdr3_aa: CASSIQGGNTEAFF

j_call: TRBJ2-3
clone_size: -
d_call: -
v_call: TRBV6-1
cdr3_nt: TGTGCCAGCAGTGTCGACAGGTCCACAGATACGCAGTATTTT
cdr3_aa: CASSVDRSTDTQYF

j_call: TRBJ1-5
clone_size: -
d_call: TRBD1
v_call: TRBV25-1
cdr3_nt: TGTGCCAGCAGTGGGACAGGGGGCTCTAGCAATCAGCCCCAGCATTTT
cdr3_aa: CASSGTGGSSNQPQHF

j_call: TRBJ2-3
clone_size: few
d_call: TRBD2
v_call: TRBV18
cdr3_nt: TGTGCCAGCTCACCATCGCTAGCGGGGAACACTAGCACAGATACGCAGTATTTT
cdr3_aa: CASSPSLAGNTSTDTQYF

j_call: TRBJ1-1
clone_size: few
d_call: -
v_call: TRBV5-1
cdr3_nt: TGCGCCAGCAGCTTCAGGGAGAGTGGCACTGAAGCTTTCTTT
cdr3_aa: CASSFRESGTEAFF

j_call: TRBJ1-5
clone_size: -
d_call: -
v_call: TRBV19
cdr3_nt: TGTGCCAGTAGTATCGGCCGGGCCGCGGAGGGCAATCAGCCCCAGCATTTT
cdr3_aa: CASSIGRAAEGNQPQHF

j_call: TRBJ2-3
clone_size: few
d_call: -
v_call: TRBV5-1
cdr3_nt: TGCGCCAGCAGCCCTGGTGAGGGATATACGCAGTATTTT
cdr3_aa: CASSPGEGYTQYF

j_call: TRBJ1-5
clone_size: -
d_call: -
v_call: TRBV30
cdr3_nt: TGTGCCTGGAGTCCTCCCGGACGGTATAATCAGCCCCAGCATTTT
cdr3_aa: CAWSPPGRYNQPQHF

j_call: TRBJ2-2
clone_size: few
d_call: -
v_call: TRBV11-3
cdr3_nt: TGTGCCAGCAGCTTAGCTGCGACCGATTACGGGAACACCGGGGAGCTGTTTTTT
cdr3_aa: CASSLAATDYGNTGELFF

j_call: TRBJ2-1
clone_size: -
d_call: -
v_call: TRBV7-2
cdr3_nt: TGTGCCAGCAGCTTAGCAACCCAAGGTGCCAATGAGCAGTTCTTC
cdr3_aa: CASSLATQGANEQFF

j_call: TRBJ2-1
clone_size: few
d_call: -
v_call: TRBV5-3
cdr3_nt: TGTGCCAGAAGCCCGACAGTTTCAAGCTCCTACAATGAGCAGTTCTTC
cdr3_aa: CARSPTVSSSYNEQFF

j_call: TRBJ1-5
clone_size: few
d_call: -
v_call: TRBV21-1
cdr3_nt: TGTGCCAGCAGCACGGGGGACAATCAGCCCCAGCATTTT
cdr3_aa: CASSTGDNQPQHF

j_call: TRBJ1-2
clone_size: few
d_call: -
v_call: TRBV6-5
cdr3_nt: TGTGCCAGCACACAGTCGGGGTTGCGAGGCTACACCTTC
cdr3_aa: CASTQSGLRGYTF

j_call: TRBJ1-5
clone_size: -
d_call: -
v_call: TRBV7-9
cdr3_nt: TGTGCCAGCACCGGGGTAGCCGATCAGCCCCAGCATTTT
cdr3_aa: CASTGVADQPQHF

j_call: TRBJ2-5
clone_size: few
d_call: -
v_call: TRBV11-3
cdr3_nt: TGTGCCAGCAGCTTCCCCGGGACCTTGGTGGCCCAGTACTTC
cdr3_aa: CASSFPGTLVAQYF

j_call: TRBJ2-1
clone_size: few
d_call: TRBD1
v_call: TRBV6-5
cdr3_nt: TGTGCCAGCAGTGCCTCGGGACAGGGGTATGAGCAGTTCTTC
cdr3_aa: CASSASGQGYEQFF

j_call: TRBJ1-1
clone_size: -
d_call: -
v_call: TRBV4-1
cdr3_nt: TGCGCCAGCAGCCAAGATCAGGTGAACACTGAAGCTTTCTTT
cdr3_aa: CASSQDQVNTEAFF

j_call: TRBJ2-5
clone_size: few
d_call: TRBD2
v_call: TRBV10-3
cdr3_nt: TGTGCCATTACTAGCGGGGCCCAAGAGACCCAGTACTTC
cdr3_aa: CAITSGAQETQYF

j_call: TRBJ1-1
clone_size: few
d_call: -
v_call: TRBV7-9
cdr3_nt: TGTGCCAGCAGCTTCCAGACTGAAGCTTTCTTT
cdr3_aa: CASSFQTEAFF

j_call: TRBJ1-4
clone_size: -
d_call: -
v_call: TRBV4-1
cdr3_nt: TGCGCCAGCAGCCAAGTTTATGAAAAACTGTTTTTT
cdr3_aa: CASSQVYEKLFF

j_call: TRBJ1-2
clone_size: -
d_call: -
v_call: TRBV19
cdr3_nt: TGTGCCAGTATTACTATCGCCCCCCATCCAGGAACCAACTATGGCTACACCTTC
cdr3_aa: CASITIAPHPGTNYGYTF

j_call: TRBJ2-1
clone_size: -
d_call: -
v_call: TRBV19
cdr3_nt: TGTGCCAGTAGTATCTTAGACTCCTCTAGTGATGAGCAGTTCTTC
cdr3_aa: CASSILDSSSDEQFF

j_call: TRBJ2-7
clone_size: -
d_call: TRBD1
v_call: TRBV6-5
cdr3_nt: TGTGCCAGCAGGGGGACAGGAGCCTACCAGCAGTACTTC
cdr3_aa: CASRGTGAYQQYF

j_call: TRBJ1-2
clone_size: -
d_call: -
v_call: TRBV9
cdr3_nt: TGTGCCAGCAGCGTAGTAAGCACAGGGAACTATGGCTACACCTTC
cdr3_aa: CASSVVSTGNYGYTF

j_call: TRBJ2-3
clone_size: few
d_call: -
v_call: TRBV9
cdr3_nt: TGTGCCAGCAGCGCCACTCAGGGAAGCACAGATACGCAGTATTTT
cdr3_aa: CASSATQGSTDTQYF

j_call: TRBJ1-4
clone_size: -
d_call: -
v_call: TRBV7-9
cdr3_nt: TGTGCCAGCAGCTTATCTCCTGAAAAACTGTTTTTT
cdr3_aa: CASSLSPEKLFF

j_call: TRBJ2-3
clone_size: -
d_call: -
v_call: TRBV30
cdr3_nt: TGTGCCTGGACGTCCGGCGGGGCTTCTAGCACAGATACGCAGTATTTT
cdr3_aa: CAWTSGGASSTDTQYF

j_call: TRBJ2-4
clone_size: -
d_call: -
v_call: TRBV27
cdr3_nt: TGTGCCAGCAGTCCCCTCCCTACACCTGGACGAGTAAACATTCAGTACTTC
cdr3_aa: CASSPLPTPGRVNIQYF

j_call: TRBJ1-5
clone_size: few
d_call: -
v_call: TRBV4-1
cdr3_nt: TGCGCCAGCAGCCAAGAATCGGTGAGAGAGGGGTCTAGCAATCAGCCCCAGCATTTT
cdr3_aa: CASSQESVREGSSNQPQHF

j_call: TRBJ1-1
clone_size: few
d_call: -
v_call: TRBV28
cdr3_nt: TGTGCCACCCCGGGCGCCACTGAAGCTTTCTTT
cdr3_aa: CATPGATEAFF

j_call: TRBJ1-2
clone_size: few
d_call: -
v_call: TRBV10-3
cdr3_nt: TGTGCCATCGCCACGGGTGACTATGGCTACACCTTC
cdr3_aa: CAIATGDYGYTF